This T cell receptor beta chain was sequenced during a study of T-cell memory formation after mild COVID-19. Across the whole study: Across donors, TCR clusters were largely donor specific. Study findings and constraints: Mainly in CM and EM were contracting CD4+ clones; CD8+ were in EMRA. Contracting clones from day 15 to 85 showed balanced CD4/CD8; later expanders favored CD4+.

A note on this clonotype: Its antigen is unknown.

Trimming left V 1 base short and J 8 bases short, with 15 bases between. CDR1 is SGHTA and CDR2 is FQGNSA in the germline V gene. The CDR3 is 15 residues long. TCRdb reanalysed the 5' RACE reads using MiXCR and keeps one entry per CDR3 protein. The sample has around 440,000 distinct CDR3 sequences, 18% seen once. The clonotype comes from an adult woman who had mild COVID-19 (a few samples of this study predate the infection). Cell type and time point are not known. The V gene is TRBV7-2, the J gene TRBJ2-1; D possibly uses TRBD1 or TRBD2 (6 bases each). The sequenced material came from PBMCs or a T cell subset sorted from them (not recorded which). CDR3 bases: TGTGCCAGCAGCTTAGGGGGGGCGCTGGACCATGAGCAGTTCTTC. Amino acids: CASSLGGALDHEQFF.